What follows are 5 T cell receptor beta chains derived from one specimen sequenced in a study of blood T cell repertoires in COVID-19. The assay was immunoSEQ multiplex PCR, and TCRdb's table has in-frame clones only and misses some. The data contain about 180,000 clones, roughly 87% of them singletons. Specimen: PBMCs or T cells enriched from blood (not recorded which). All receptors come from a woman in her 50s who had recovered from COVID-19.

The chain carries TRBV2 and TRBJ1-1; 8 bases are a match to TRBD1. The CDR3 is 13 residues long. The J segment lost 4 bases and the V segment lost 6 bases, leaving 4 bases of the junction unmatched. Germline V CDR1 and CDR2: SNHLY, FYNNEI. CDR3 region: CASSETGGTEAFF. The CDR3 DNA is TGTGCCAGCAGCGAAACAGGGGGCACTGAAGCTTTCTTT.

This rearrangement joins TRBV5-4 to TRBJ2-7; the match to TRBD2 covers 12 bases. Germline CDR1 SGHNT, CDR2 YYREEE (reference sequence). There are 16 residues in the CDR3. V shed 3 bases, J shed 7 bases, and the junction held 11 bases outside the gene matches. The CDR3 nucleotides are TGTGCCAGCAGCTCCCTAGGACTAGCGGGATCTCAGGAGCAGTACTTC. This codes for CASSSLGLAGSQEQYF.

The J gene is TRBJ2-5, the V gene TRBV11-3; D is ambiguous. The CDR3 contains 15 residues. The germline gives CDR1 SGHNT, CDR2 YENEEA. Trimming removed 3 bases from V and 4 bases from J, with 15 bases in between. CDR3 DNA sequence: TGTGCCAGCAGCTTGGGCGCAGGCGCCTTAGAGACCCAGTACTTC. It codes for CASSLGAGALETQYF.

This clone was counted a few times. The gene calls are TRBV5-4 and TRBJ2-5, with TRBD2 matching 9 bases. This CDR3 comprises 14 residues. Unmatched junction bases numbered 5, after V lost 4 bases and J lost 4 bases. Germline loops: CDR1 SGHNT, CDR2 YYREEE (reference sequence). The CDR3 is CASSTKAGGETQYF. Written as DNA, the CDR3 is TGTGCCAGCAGCACGAAAGCGGGAGGAGAGACCCAGTACTTC.

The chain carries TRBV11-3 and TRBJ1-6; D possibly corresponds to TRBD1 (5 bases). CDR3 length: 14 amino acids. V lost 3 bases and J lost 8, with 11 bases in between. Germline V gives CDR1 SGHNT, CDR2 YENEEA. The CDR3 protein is CASSLGRMDSPLHF. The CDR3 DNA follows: TGTGCCAGCAGCTTGGGGCGGATGGATTCACCCCTCCACTTT.